A single T cell receptor beta chain is shown here with its context. This entry belongs to a study of blood T cell repertoires in COVID-19. Trimming removed 4 bases from V and 5 bases from J, with 12 bases in between. Per the germline V gene, CDR1 is SGHKS and CDR2 is YYEKEE (reference sequence). The CDR3 has 13 residues. In the original processing: Counts of nucleated cells, estimated from reference gene primer amplification, were obtained. TCRdb's copy holds only in-frame clones and misses some; the assay was immunoSEQ multiplex PCR. V and J calls and clone size are those listed in that table; D and trimming were worked out from the DNA. The sample consists of roughly 230,000 clones, around nine tenths of them appearing once.

Sample: peripheral blood. The chain employs TRBV5-5 and TRBJ1-1; possibly TRBD1 for D (5 bases). This TCR derives from a young man with COVID-19, enrolled during active disease. CDR3 in amino acids: CASSPGVGTEAFF. The CDR3 nucleotides are TGTGCCAGCAGCCCGGGGGTGGGGACTGAAGCTTTCTTT.